This is a list of T cell receptor beta chains from one sample in a study of spatial heterogeneity in lung cancer. One entry per CDR3 protein, called by TCRdb with MiXCR from the 5' RACE reads. The data contain several thousand distinct CDR3 sequences, around 6.7% of them singletons. Sequences were derived from lung tumor tissue, sampled at surgery. These receptors were obtained from a male donor with early-stage non-small cell lung cancer. Each CDR3 is given with its conserved first and last residue. The order of the fields is D gene, V gene, clone size, J gene, CDR3 protein, CDR3 DNA. D genes are given only for firm matches. Clone size is not always given. Where it is, it says once, few, many or a class for expanded clones.

D: TRBD2; V: TRBV7-6; size: many; J: TRBJ2-1; CDR3: CASSLAYGRDSYNEQFF; DNA: TGTGCCAGCAGCTTAGCTTACGGGAGGGACTCCTACAATGAGCAGTTCTTC
D: TRBD1; V: TRBV6-6; size: NA; J: TRBJ1-1; CDR3: CASSTMGQGNTEAFF; DNA: TGTGCCAGCAGCACAATGGGACAGGGGAACACTGAAGCTTTCTTT
D: TRBD1; V: TRBV28; size: large; J: TRBJ2-7; CDR3: CASSSEDRGTYEQYF; DNA: TGTGCCAGCAGTTCCGAGGACAGGGGTACCTACGAGCAGTACTTC
D: NA; V: TRBV4-1; size: NA; J: TRBJ2-5; CDR3: CASSQSAPEGQETQYF; DNA: TGCGCCAGCAGCCAAAGTGCGCCAGAAGGTCAAGAGACCCAGTACTTC
D: NA; V: TRBV18; size: many; J: TRBJ2-3; CDR3: CASSPPQGQGATDTQYF; DNA: TGTGCCAGCTCACCACCGCAAGGGCAGGGTGCCACAGATACGCAGTATTTT
D: NA; V: TRBV4-1; size: few; J: TRBJ2-2; CDR3: CASSQGNLLAGELFF; DNA: TGCGCCAGCAGCCAAGGCAATCTCCTCGCCGGGGAGCTGTTTTTT
D: TRBD2; V: TRBV5-1; size: many; J: TRBJ2-1; CDR3: CASSLGLAGSTYNEQFF; DNA: TGCGCCAGCAGCTTGGGACTAGCGGGGTCAACCTACAATGAGCAGTTCTTC
D: NA; V: TRBV19; size: many; J: TRBJ1-2; CDR3: CASSTNTGLGYTF; DNA: TGTGCCAGTAGTACGAACACGGGCCTGGGCTACACCTTC
D: NA; V: TRBV7-2; size: medium-sized; J: TRBJ2-2; CDR3: CASSPDSGELFF; DNA: TGTGCCAGCAGCCCTGACAGCGGGGAGCTGTTTTTT
D: TRBD1; V: TRBV2; size: many; J: TRBJ1-2; CDR3: CASSSGTGSGYTF; DNA: TGTGCCAGCAGCTCGGGGACAGGGTCTGGCTACACCTTC
D: NA; V: TRBV2; size: medium-sized; J: TRBJ2-3; CDR3: CASSGRLRGLSTDTQYF; DNA: TGTGCCAGCAGTGGGAGGTTAAGGGGACTTAGCACAGATACGCAGTATTTT
D: NA; V: TRBV5-1; size: many; J: TRBJ1-1; CDR3: CASSLALEAEAFF; DNA: TGCGCCAGCAGCTTGGCTCTCGAGGCTGAAGCTTTCTTT
D: TRBD2; V: TRBV20-1; size: medium-sized; J: TRBJ2-7; CDR3: CSAPRPSGGRWEQYF; DNA: TGCAGTGCTCCACGGCCTAGCGGGGGGCGTTGGGAGCAGTACTTC
D: TRBD2; V: TRBV7-2; size: medium-sized; J: TRBJ2-2; CDR3: CASSLDPGGNTGELFF; DNA: TGTGCCAGCAGCTTAGACCCGGGAGGGAACACCGGGGAGCTGTTTTTT
D: TRBD1; V: TRBV7-2; size: many; J: TRBJ2-5; CDR3: CASSPNRGLQTQYF; DNA: TGTGCCAGCAGCCCCAACAGGGGGCTCCAGACCCAGTACTTC
D: NA; V: TRBV9; size: many; J: TRBJ2-3; CDR3: CASSVATKTSTDTQYF; DNA: TGTGCCAGCAGCGTAGCAACAAAAACAAGCACAGATACGCAGTATTTT
D: NA; V: TRBV30; size: many; J: TRBJ1-1; CDR3: CAWRSDMNTEAFF; DNA: TGTGCCTGGAGGTCTGATATGAACACTGAAGCTTTCTTT
D: NA; V: TRBV7-2; size: medium-sized; J: TRBJ2-1; CDR3: CASSLPTGLGEQFF; DNA: TGTGCCAGCAGCTTACCCACAGGGTTGGGTGAGCAGTTCTTC
D: NA; V: TRBV4-2; size: medium-sized; J: TRBJ2-7; CDR3: CASSGGSYEQYF; DNA: TGTGCCAGCTCGGGCGGATCCTACGAGCAGTACTTC
D: TRBD1; V: TRBV6-5; size: many; J: TRBJ1-1; CDR3: CASRRGTGGLENTEAFF; DNA: TGTGCCAGCAGGCGAGGGACAGGGGGCTTGGAGAACACTGAAGCTTTCTTT
D: TRBD1; V: TRBV12-3/TRBV12-4; size: medium-sized; J: TRBJ1-5; CDR3: CASSFWTGGYSNQPQHF; DNA: TGTGCCAGCAGTTTTTGGACAGGGGGGTATAGCAATCAGCCCCAGCATTTT
D: NA; V: TRBV7-9; size: medium-sized; J: TRBJ2-3; CDR3: CASSLVGPPDTQYF; DNA: TGTGCCAGCAGCTTAGTTGGGCCGCCAGATACGCAGTATTTT
D: TRBD1; V: TRBV10-3; size: medium-sized; J: TRBJ1-5; CDR3: CAISGGTEIQPQHF; DNA: TGTGCCATCAGTGGGGGGACAGAGATTCAGCCCCAGCATTTT
D: TRBD2; V: TRBV20-1; size: many; J: TRBJ2-2; CDR3: CSGLLAGNTGELFF; DNA: TGCAGTGGCCTGCTAGCGGGAAACACCGGGGAGCTGTTTTTT
D: TRBD1; V: TRBV13; size: hyperexpanded; J: TRBJ1-1; CDR3: CASSLEDRETEAFF; DNA: TGTGCCAGCAGCTTAGAGGACAGGGAAACTGAAGCTTTCTTT
D: TRBD1; V: TRBV7-7; size: many; J: TRBJ2-5; CDR3: CASKRLGTGVAETQYF; DNA: TGTGCCAGCAAGCGCTTAGGGACAGGGGTAGCGGAGACCCAGTACTTC
D: TRBD2; V: TRBV29-1; size: many; J: TRBJ2-7; CDR3: CSVSGGAEQYF; DNA: TGCAGCGTTTCCGGGGGGGCCGAGCAGTACTTC
D: NA; V: TRBV18; size: medium-sized; J: TRBJ2-3; CDR3: CASSGLTPSGTDTQYF; DNA: TGTGCCAGCTCAGGCCTCACCCCCTCCGGCACAGATACGCAGTATTTT
D: NA; V: TRBV2; size: medium-sized; J: TRBJ2-3; CDR3: CASSEAEADTQYF; DNA: TGTGCCAGCAGTGAAGCGGAGGCAGATACGCAGTATTTT
D: NA; V: TRBV7-2; size: medium-sized; J: TRBJ2-1; CDR3: CASSLGRGPAYNEQFF; DNA: TGTGCCAGCAGCTTAGGTCGGGGGCCGGCCTACAATGAGCAGTTCTTC
D: NA; V: TRBV7-9; size: medium-sized; J: TRBJ2-7; CDR3: CASSPMGGGAYEQYF; DNA: TGTGCCAGCAGCCCAATGGGGGGCGGAGCCTACGAGCAGTACTTC
D: NA; V: TRBV5-1; size: many; J: TRBJ2-1; CDR3: CASSLAGTGYNEQFF; DNA: TGCGCCAGCAGCTTGGCTGGGACGGGATACAATGAGCAGTTCTTC
D: TRBD2; V: TRBV2; size: many; J: TRBJ2-5; CDR3: CASSETAGAETQYF; DNA: TGTGCCAGCAGTGAAACAGCGGGGGCCGAGACCCAGTACTTC
D: NA; V: TRBV7-2; size: medium-sized; J: TRBJ2-3; CDR3: CASSRSLRVVTDTQYF; DNA: TGTGCCAGCAGCCGCTCGCTGCGGGTAGTCACAGATACGCAGTATTTT
D: TRBD2; V: TRBV30; size: medium-sized; J: TRBJ2-5; CDR3: CAWSSLAGKETQYF; DNA: TGTGCCTGGAGTTCACTAGCGGGAAAAGAGACCCAGTACTTC
D: TRBD1; V: TRBV7-2; size: large; J: TRBJ2-3; CDR3: CASSGGTGGVTDTQYF; DNA: TGTGCCAGCAGCGGAGGGACAGGCGGGGTCACAGATACGCAGTATTTT
D: NA; V: TRBV20-1; size: medium-sized; J: TRBJ1-2; CDR3: CSARQEPYGYTF; DNA: TGCAGTGCTAGACAGGAGCCCTATGGCTACACCTTC
D: NA; V: TRBV20-1; size: medium-sized; J: TRBJ2-5; CDR3: CSATQTQETQYF; DNA: TGCAGTGCAACACAGACACAAGAGACCCAGTACTTC
D: NA; V: TRBV7-2; size: many; J: TRBJ2-1; CDR3: CASSHTQREVPFF; DNA: TGTGCCAGCAGCCATACGCAACGTGAGGTTCCGTTCTTC
D: NA; V: TRBV28; size: many; J: TRBJ1-5; CDR3: CASSLPGQLHQPQHF; DNA: TGTGCCAGCAGTTTACCCGGCCAGCTCCATCAGCCCCAGCATTTT
D: NA; V: TRBV28; size: many; J: TRBJ2-4; CDR3: CASSFAPDKNIQYF; DNA: TGTGCCAGCAGTTTTGCCCCGGACAAAAACATTCAGTACTTC
D: TRBD1; V: TRBV5-1; size: medium-sized; J: TRBJ1-3; CDR3: CASSVGTERNTIYF; DNA: TGCGCCAGCAGCGTTGGGACAGAGCGAAACACCATATATTTT
D: NA; V: TRBV12-5; size: medium-sized; J: TRBJ1-1; CDR3: CASGSDWSSDTEAFF; DNA: TGTGCTAGTGGTTCGGATTGGAGTTCGGACACTGAAGCTTTCTTT
D: NA; V: TRBV10-3; size: medium-sized; J: TRBJ1-1; CDR3: CAGQQGMNTEAFF; DNA: TGTGCCGGACAACAGGGCATGAACACTGAAGCTTTCTTT
D: NA; V: TRBV7-2; size: medium-sized; J: TRBJ1-1; CDR3: CASSPREGGVTEAFF; DNA: TGTGCCAGCAGCCCTCGGGAGGGGGGAGTTACTGAAGCTTTCTTT
D: NA; V: TRBV4-2; size: large; J: TRBJ1-2; CDR3: CASSQKRAASPLGYTF; DNA: TGTGCCAGCAGCCAAAAGAGGGCCGCGTCGCCCCTTGGCTACACCTTC
D: NA; V: TRBV11-3; size: many; J: TRBJ1-3; CDR3: CASSPSGVGTMPHSGNTIYF; DNA: TGTGCCAGCAGCCCAAGTGGGGTGGGTACCATGCCCCACTCTGGAAACACCATATATTTT
D: TRBD2; V: TRBV5-4; size: medium-sized; J: TRBJ2-3; CDR3: CASSFSSGEADTQYF; DNA: TGTGCCAGCAGCTTTTCCAGCGGGGAGGCAGATACGCAGTATTTT
D: TRBD2; V: TRBV4-3; size: medium-sized; J: TRBJ2-2; CDR3: CASSQGFTGGAWTPGELFF; DNA: TGCGCCAGCAGCCAAGGGTTCACGGGGGGGGCATGGACACCCGGGGAGCTGTTTTTT
D: NA; V: TRBV3-1; size: NA; J: TRBJ2-5; CDR3: CASSQGRRGRAETQYF; DNA: TGTGCCAGCAGCCAGGGTCGGCGCGGTAGGGCAGAGACCCAGTACTTC
D: NA; V: TRBV7-9; size: NA; J: TRBJ1-2; CDR3: CASSLRAGNYGYTF; DNA: TGTGCCAGCAGCTTAAGGGCAGGGAACTATGGCTACACCTTC
D: TRBD1; V: TRBV20-1; size: many; J: TRBJ2-6; CDR3: CSARVGQGIPGANVLTF; DNA: TGCAGTGCTAGAGTGGGACAGGGGATCCCTGGGGCCAACGTCCTGACTTTC
D: TRBD2; V: TRBV7-2; size: many; J: TRBJ2-3; CDR3: CASNRDYNTDTQYF; DNA: TGTGCCAGCAACCGGGACTACAACACAGATACGCAGTATTTT
D: NA; V: TRBV27; size: many; J: TRBJ2-3; CDR3: CASSLSQGSDTQYF; DNA: TGTGCCAGCAGTTTATCTCAGGGATCAGATACGCAGTATTTT